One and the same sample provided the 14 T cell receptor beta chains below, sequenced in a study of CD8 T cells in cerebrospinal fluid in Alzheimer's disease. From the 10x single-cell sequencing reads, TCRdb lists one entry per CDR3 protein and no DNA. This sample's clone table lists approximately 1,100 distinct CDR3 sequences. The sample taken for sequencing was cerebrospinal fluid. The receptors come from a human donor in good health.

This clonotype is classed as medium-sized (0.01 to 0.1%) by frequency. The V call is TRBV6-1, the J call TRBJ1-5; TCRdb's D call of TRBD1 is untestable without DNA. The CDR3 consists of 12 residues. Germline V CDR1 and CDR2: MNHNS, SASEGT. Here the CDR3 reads CASTGSNQPQHF.

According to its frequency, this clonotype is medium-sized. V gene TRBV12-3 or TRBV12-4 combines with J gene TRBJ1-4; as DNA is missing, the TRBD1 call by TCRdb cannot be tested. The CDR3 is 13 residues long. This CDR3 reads CASEGGPTEKLFF.

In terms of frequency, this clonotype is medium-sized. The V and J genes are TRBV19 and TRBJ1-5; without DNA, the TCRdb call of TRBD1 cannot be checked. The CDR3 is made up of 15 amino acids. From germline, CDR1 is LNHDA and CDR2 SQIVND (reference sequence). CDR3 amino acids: CASRPRGDSNQPQHF. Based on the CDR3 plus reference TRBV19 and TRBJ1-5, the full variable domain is DGGITQSPKYLFRKEGQNVTLSCEQNLNHDAMYWYRQDPGQGLRLIYYSQIVNDFQKGDIAEGYSVSREKKESFPLTVTSAQKNPTAFYLCASRPRGDSNQPQHFGDGTRLSIL.

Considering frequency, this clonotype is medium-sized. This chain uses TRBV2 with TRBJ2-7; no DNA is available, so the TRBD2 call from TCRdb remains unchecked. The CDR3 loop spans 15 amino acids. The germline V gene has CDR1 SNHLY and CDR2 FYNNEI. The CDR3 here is CASSEGGGVSYEQYF.

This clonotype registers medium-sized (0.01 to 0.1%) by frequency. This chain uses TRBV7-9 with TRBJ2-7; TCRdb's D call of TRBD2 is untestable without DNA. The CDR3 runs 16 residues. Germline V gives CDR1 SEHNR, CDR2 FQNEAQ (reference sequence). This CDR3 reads CASSPLTSGRKYEQYF.

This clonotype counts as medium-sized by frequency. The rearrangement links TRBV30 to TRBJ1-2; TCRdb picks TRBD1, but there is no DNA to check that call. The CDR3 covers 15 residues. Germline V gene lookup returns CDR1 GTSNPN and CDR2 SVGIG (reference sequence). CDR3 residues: CAWSPYGGLTYGYTF.

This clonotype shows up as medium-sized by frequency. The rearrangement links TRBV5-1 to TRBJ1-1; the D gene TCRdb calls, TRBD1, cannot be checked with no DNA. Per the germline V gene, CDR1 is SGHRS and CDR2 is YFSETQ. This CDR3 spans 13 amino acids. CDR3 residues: CASSRGQDTEAFF.

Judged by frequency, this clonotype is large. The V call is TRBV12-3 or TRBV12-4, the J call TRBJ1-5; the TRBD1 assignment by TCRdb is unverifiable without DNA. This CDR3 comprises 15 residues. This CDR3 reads CASSAAGQTQEPQHF.

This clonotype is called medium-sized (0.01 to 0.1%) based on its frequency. CDR3 region: CASSTGLTEAFF. This chain links TRBV7-9 with TRBJ1-1. CDR1 is SEHNR, CDR2 FQNEAQ, per germline (reference sequence). The CDR3 covers 12 residues.

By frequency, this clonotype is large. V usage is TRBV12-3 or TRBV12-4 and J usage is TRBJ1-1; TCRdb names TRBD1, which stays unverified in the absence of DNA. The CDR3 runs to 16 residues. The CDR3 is CASRNNGGDVHTEAFF.

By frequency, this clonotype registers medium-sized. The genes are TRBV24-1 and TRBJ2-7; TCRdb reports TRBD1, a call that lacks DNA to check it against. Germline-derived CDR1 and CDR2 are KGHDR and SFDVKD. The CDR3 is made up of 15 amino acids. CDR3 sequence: CATSEASPGAYEQYF.

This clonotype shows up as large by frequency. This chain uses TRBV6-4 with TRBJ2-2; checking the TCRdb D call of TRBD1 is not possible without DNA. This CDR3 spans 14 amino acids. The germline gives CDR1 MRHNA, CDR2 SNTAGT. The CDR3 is CASSDTSGAGELFF.

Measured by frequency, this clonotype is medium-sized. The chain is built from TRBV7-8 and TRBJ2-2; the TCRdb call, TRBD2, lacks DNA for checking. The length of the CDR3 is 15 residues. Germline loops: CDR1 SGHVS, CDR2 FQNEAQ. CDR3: CASRLGRVQAGELFF.

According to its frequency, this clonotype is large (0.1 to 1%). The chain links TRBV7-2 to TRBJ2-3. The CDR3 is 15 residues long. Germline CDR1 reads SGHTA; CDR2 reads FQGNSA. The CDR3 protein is CASSLAQFSTDTQYF.